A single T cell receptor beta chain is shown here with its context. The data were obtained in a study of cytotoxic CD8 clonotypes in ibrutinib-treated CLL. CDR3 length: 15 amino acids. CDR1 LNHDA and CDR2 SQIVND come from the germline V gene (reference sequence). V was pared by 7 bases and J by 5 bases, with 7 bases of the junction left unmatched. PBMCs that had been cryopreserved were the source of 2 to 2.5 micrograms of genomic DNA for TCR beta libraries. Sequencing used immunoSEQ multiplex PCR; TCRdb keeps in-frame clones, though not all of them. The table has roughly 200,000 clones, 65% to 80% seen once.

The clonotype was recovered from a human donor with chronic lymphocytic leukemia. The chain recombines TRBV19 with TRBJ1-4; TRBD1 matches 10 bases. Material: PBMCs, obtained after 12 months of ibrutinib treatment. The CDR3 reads CASTDPGQGNEKLFF. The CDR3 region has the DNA TGTGCCAGTACTGATCCGGGACAGGGGAATGAAAAACTGTTTTTT.